The rows below give T cell receptor beta chains drawn from one sample of a study of vaccination and CD4 T cells after COVID-19. In TCRdb, the PCR reads were re-called with MiXCR into one record per CDR3 protein. This table has about 20,000 distinct CDR3 sequences, 80% to 85% appearing once. No antigen is known for these receptors. The input for sequencing was CD4+ T cells from blood, cultured in vitro, taken after SARS-CoV-2 vaccination. The receptors originated from a human donor who received a COVID-19 vaccine. Both conserved end residues are part of each CDR3. The order of the fields is D gene, clone size, J gene, V gene, CDR3 DNA, CDR3 protein. A D gene is named only where the DNA matches it firmly. The size of a clone is reported for some rows only, either as once, few or many, or as a class for expanded clones.

D gene: .; clone size: .; J gene: TRBJ1-2; V gene: TRBV5-6; CDR3 DNA: TGTGCCAGCAGCCCCCAGAGGGGGGCGCGGCTCTATGGCTACACCTTC; CDR3 protein: CASSPQRGARLYGYTF
D gene: .; clone size: .; J gene: TRBJ2-3; V gene: TRBV5-1; CDR3 DNA: TGCGCCAGCAGCTTACGAGGGAGAGAGACAGATACGCAGTACTTT; CDR3 protein: CASSLRGRETDTQYF
D gene: TRBD1; clone size: .; J gene: TRBJ1-2; V gene: TRBV2; CDR3 DNA: TGTGCCAGCAGTGAAAGTCCAGGGGGCGGTGGCTACACCTTC; CDR3 protein: CASSESPGGGGYTF
D gene: TRBD1; clone size: .; J gene: TRBJ2-1; V gene: TRBV20-1; CDR3 DNA: TGCAGTGCTAGATCCGGGACAGGGGGGGGCAATGAGCAGTTCTTC; CDR3 protein: CSARSGTGGGNEQFF
D gene: TRBD1; clone size: .; J gene: TRBJ1-2; V gene: TRBV30; CDR3 DNA: TGTGCCTGGATCGCGCGTCGGACAGGGACGATTTCCAACTATGGCTACACCTTC; CDR3 protein: CAWIARRTGTISNYGYTF
D gene: TRBD1; clone size: few; J gene: TRBJ2-3; V gene: TRBV6-1; CDR3 DNA: TGTGCCAGCAGGGATACAGGGGCAGATACGCAGTATTTT; CDR3 protein: CASRDTGADTQYF
D gene: .; clone size: .; J gene: TRBJ1-5; V gene: TRBV20-1; CDR3 DNA: TGCAGTGCTAGTAGCAGGGGAAATAGCAATCAGCCCCAGCATTTT; CDR3 protein: CSASSRGNSNQPQHF
D gene: .; clone size: .; J gene: TRBJ2-7; V gene: TRBV6-1; CDR3 DNA: TGTGCCAGCAGTCCCCGGGACCGCTACGAGCAGTACTTC; CDR3 protein: CASSPRDRYEQYF
D gene: .; clone size: .; J gene: TRBJ1-2; V gene: TRBV18; CDR3 DNA: TGTGCCAGCTCACCCTTCTTGCAGAGCTATAGCTATGGCTACACCTTC; CDR3 protein: CASSPFLQSYSYGYTF
D gene: .; clone size: .; J gene: TRBJ2-1; V gene: TRBV7-8; CDR3 DNA: TGTGCCAGCAGCTTAGGAGCTGGGGATGAGCAGTTCTTC; CDR3 protein: CASSLGAGDEQFF
D gene: TRBD1; clone size: .; J gene: TRBJ1-3; V gene: TRBV24-1; CDR3 DNA: TGTGCCACCAGTGACCCGGGGACATGGGACAGGATAGTAATCGGCTCTGGAAACACCATATATTTT; CDR3 protein: CATSDPGTWDRIVIGSGNTIYF
D gene: .; clone size: once; J gene: TRBJ2-3; V gene: TRBV5-1; CDR3 DNA: TGCGCCAGCAGCTTAAGGCCAGGGCACACAGATACGCAGTATTTT; CDR3 protein: CASSLRPGHTDTQYF
D gene: .; clone size: .; J gene: TRBJ2-7; V gene: TRBV7-9; CDR3 DNA: TGTGCCAGCAGCTTAGGGCAGGTCGGGTCCTACGAGCAGTACTTC; CDR3 protein: CASSLGQVGSYEQYF
D gene: .; clone size: .; J gene: TRBJ2-7; V gene: TRBV6-1; CDR3 DNA: TGTGCCAGCAGACGGACATACTCCTACGAGCAGTACTTC; CDR3 protein: CASRRTYSYEQYF
D gene: TRBD2; clone size: .; J gene: TRBJ2-3; V gene: TRBV30; CDR3 DNA: TGTGCCTGGAGGCGACCCAGCGGGGGTGATACGCAGTATTTT; CDR3 protein: CAWRRPSGGDTQYF
D gene: .; clone size: .; J gene: TRBJ2-2; V gene: TRBV6-1; CDR3 DNA: TGTGCCAGCAACCCTCGGGCCCGAGCGGCCGGGGAGCTGTTTTTT; CDR3 protein: CASNPRARAAGELFF
D gene: .; clone size: .; J gene: TRBJ1-2; V gene: TRBV24-1; CDR3 DNA: TGTGCCACCAGTGACGACCCCGGTTACGGCTACACCTTC; CDR3 protein: CATSDDPGYGYTF
D gene: .; clone size: .; J gene: TRBJ2-3; V gene: TRBV11-3; CDR3 DNA: TGTGCCAGCAGCTTAGCTTGGGGTGAGGGGGCAGATACGCAGTATTTT; CDR3 protein: CASSLAWGEGADTQYF
D gene: TRBD2; clone size: .; J gene: TRBJ2-5; V gene: TRBV24-1; CDR3 DNA: TGTGCCACAAGTGATGGCGGGGGGTCCCAAGAGACCCAGTACTTC; CDR3 protein: CATSDGGGSQETQYF